The 10 T cell receptor beta chains given below trace back to one sample, sequenced in a study of T cells in Graves' hyperthyroidism and ophthalmopathy. Amplified TCR beta CDR3 regions derived from RNA transcripts. First-round RT-PCR with HTBI primers amplified the TCR CDR3 region. TCRdb re-analysed the multiplex PCR reads in MiXCR, keeping a single row per CDR3 protein. The table lists 400,000 to 550,000 distinct CDR3 sequences, under 15% of them singletons, with around a sixth in the top ten. Sequencing input: blood. The receptors were sampled from a woman under 30 with Graves' hyperthyroidism.

Many counts were recorded for this clonotype. The chain is built from TRBV3-1 and TRBJ1-1; 8 bases agree with TRBD1. The CDR3 totals 15 residues. The germline V gene has CDR1 LGHDT and CDR2 YNNKEL (reference sequence). V lost 1 base to trimming and J lost 5 bases; unmatched junction nucleotides: 6. This chain's CDR3 is CASSQGYRGWTEAFF. CDR3 sequence (DNA): TGTGCCAGCAGCCAAGGTTACAGGGGGTGGACTGAAGCTTTCTTT.

This clonotype was counted many times. This rearrangement joins TRBV30 to TRBJ1-1; 9 bases fit TRBD1. V was clipped by 1 base and J by 3 bases; unmatched bases: 3. The CDR3 runs 14 residues. Germline assignment: CDR1 GTSNPN and CDR2 SVGIG (reference sequence). The CDR3 region has the DNA TGTGCCTGGAGTGGGGACAGGGTGGACACTGAAGCTTTCTTT. Translation: CAWSGDRVDTEAFF.

This clonotype was observed many times. J is TRBJ2-7 and V is TRBV3-1; unclear D gene. V was cut by 0 bases and J by 4 bases, with 4 bases left in between. The germline gives CDR1 LGHDT, CDR2 YNNKEL (reference sequence). This CDR3 has 12 residues. CDR3 sequence reads: CASSQERYEQYF. The CDR3 DNA is TGTGCCAGCAGCCAAGAGCGGTACGAGCAGTACTTC.

This clonotype was counted between two and nine times. The chain couples TRBV30 to TRBJ1-1, with D perhaps matching TRBD1 (5 bases). CDR3 length equals 14 residues. CDR1 GTSNPN and CDR2 SVGIG come from the germline V gene (reference sequence). Trimming cost V 5 bases and J 1 base, with 14 bases left between them. Written as DNA, the CDR3 is TGTGCCTGGGGTGCACGACAGTCGAACACTGAAGCTTTCTTT. Protein product: CAWGARQSNTEAFF.

This clonotype was counted many times. The V and J genes are TRBV20-1 and TRBJ1-1, with no clear D. This CDR3 spans 13 amino acids. Between the trimmed V and J ends, which lost 0 bases and 8 bases, there was a span of 13 bases. CDR1 DFQATT and CDR2 SNEGSKA come from the germline V gene (reference sequence). The CDR3 nucleotides read TGCAGTGCTAGAGATGTCAAGGCAGGAGAAGCTTTCTTT. Amino acid sequence: CSARDVKAGEAFF.

The sample holds a few counts of this clonotype. This chain connects TRBV7-2 to TRBJ1-4; 7 bases match TRBD1. Germline V CDR1 and CDR2: SGHTA, FQGNSA. The CDR3 consists of 16 residues. V gave up 2 bases and J gave up 3 bases; unmatched junction bases: 6. The CDR3 reads CASSLSRGVANEKLFF. CDR3 nucleotide sequence: TGTGCCAGCAGCTTAAGCAGGGGGGTGGCTAATGAAAAACTGTTTTTT.

The CDR3 DNA reads as TGCGCCAGCAGCCCAAAAAGGGGGACTAGCGGGAGGGCCTGGACAGATACGCAGTATTTT. It codes for CASSPKRGTSGRAWTDTQYF. The genes are TRBV4-1 and TRBJ2-3; TRBD2 matches 16 bases. Germline CDR1 and CDR2: MGHRA and YSYEKL. The CDR3 has 20 residues. V shed 4 bases, J shed 3 bases, and the junction held 13 bases outside the gene matches.

This clonotype has ten or more counts. This chain connects TRBV29-1 to TRBJ2-7; the match to TRBD1 covers 8 bases. Germline-derived CDR1 and CDR2 are SQVTM and ANQGSEA. The CDR3 is made up of 13 amino acids. J gave up 2 bases and V 4 bases, and 4 bases lay outside the gene matches. DNA of the CDR3: TGCAGCGTTGTCAGGGGGCAGACCTACGAGCAGTACTTC. Protein: CSVVRGQTYEQYF.

This clonotype was seen only a few times. The V call is TRBV20-1, the J call TRBJ2-7; maybe TRBD1 (6 bases). Trimming removed 6 bases at V and 4 bases at J, with 16 bases between. This CDR3 has 13 residues. The germline CDR1 and CDR2 sequences are DFQATT and SNEGSKA (reference sequence). The CDR3 nucleotides read TGCAGTGCCGCTGGGACACTGGGGTACGAGCAGTACGTC. It is translated as CSAAGTLGYEQYV.

The table lists this clonotype with many counts. The chain combines TRBV6-1 with TRBJ1-5, with 7 bases identical to TRBD1. Germline V CDR1 and CDR2: MNHNS, SASEGT. J gave up 0 bases and V 5 bases, and 7 bases lay outside the gene matches. The CDR3 runs to 16 residues. The CDR3 reads CASSPGGTDSNQPQHF. DNA for the CDR3: TGTGCCAGCAGTCCGGGTGGGACAGATAGCAATCAGCCCCAGCATTTT.